One and the same sample provided the 20 T cell receptor beta chains below, sequenced in a study of cytomegalovirus exposure and HLA in healthy donors. 13 Jbeta primers and 60 Vbeta primers were used for the PCR. Measured with immunoSEQ multiplex PCR; TCRdb has only the in-frame clones, and not every one. This sample has tens of thousands of clones, with around 80% found just once. The specimen sequenced was PBMCs. All receptors come from a male donor in good health and CMV-seronegative.

This clone was observed a handful of times. The CDR3 loop is CASSQDPGQGYQPQHF. In DNA form, the CDR3 reads TGTGCCAGCAGCCAAGATCCGGGACAGGGTTATCAGCCCCAGCATTTT. This chain uses TRBV4-2 with TRBJ1-5; TRBD1 matches at 9 bases. V lost 0 bases, J lost 5 bases, and 5 bases stayed unmatched. The length of the CDR3 is 16 residues. Germline loops: CDR1 LGHNA, CDR2 YNFKEQ.

The rearrangement links TRBV7-6 to TRBJ2-7, with D perhaps TRBD1 (6 bases). From germline, CDR1 is SGHVS and CDR2 FNYEAQ. V lost 5 bases and J lost 0, with 11 bases in between. The CDR3 is made up of 14 amino acids. The CDR3 DNA is TGTGCCAGCAGCGGACAGTACGACTCCTACGAGCAGTACTTC. It yields the protein CASSGQYDSYEQYF.

The chain's CDR3 is CASSFGGARTDTQYF. CDR3 DNA sequence: TGTGCCAGCAGTTTTGGTGGGGCCAGGACAGATACGCAGTATTTT. V is TRBV28 and J is TRBJ2-3, with D perhaps matching TRBD1 (5 bases). Germline V gives CDR1 MDHEN, CDR2 SYDVKM. This CDR3 has 15 amino acids. V lost 3 bases and J 3 bases, leaving 13 bases between the germline ends.

V and J are TRBV5-1 and TRBJ1-1, with 9 bases lining up with TRBD1. Germline V lookup: CDR1 SGHRS, CDR2 YFSETQ. The CDR3 contains 18 residues. The trim removed 2 bases at V and 4 bases at J, leaving 15 bases unmatched. CDR3 nucleotide sequence: TGCGCCAGCAGCTTAATGTGGCCGGGACAGGGAGTGAGCACTGAAGCTTTCTTT. Its protein product is CASSLMWPGQGVSTEAFF.

The chain has TRBV9 and TRBJ1-1; D call uncertain. The CDR3 is made up of 14 amino acids. V was trimmed by 3 bases and J by 10 bases, leaving 19 bases between them. From germline, CDR1 is SGDLS and CDR2 YYNGEE. CDR3 residues: CASSAEPGSPGAFF. CDR3 DNA: TGTGCCAGCAGCGCCGAACCCGGGAGCCCCGGAGCTTTCTTT. The complete variable domain, with remaining parts taken from reference TRBV9 and TRBJ1-1, reads DSGVTQTPKHLITATGQRVTLRCSPRSGDLSVYWYQQSLDQGLQFLIQYYNGEERAKGNILERFSAQQFPDLHSELNLSSLELGDSALYFCASSAEPGSPGAFFGQGTRLTVV.

This clone is a singleton in its sample. This rearrangement joins TRBV19 to TRBJ1-2; perhaps TRBD1 as D (6 bases). The CDR3 is 13 amino acids. Germline V gives CDR1 LNHDA, CDR2 SQIVND (reference sequence). V was pared by 6 bases and J by 8 bases, with 16 bases between. The CDR3, as DNA: TGTGCCAGTAGCCCCTCCGCAGGGGAAGGCTACACCTTC. The encoded protein is CASSPSAGEGYTF.

This clone was detected once. The conserved phenylalanine or tryptophan normally closing the CDR3 is absent here, so this likely arose from a read error. This chain links TRBV19 with TRBJ1-5, with D hard to call. V was pared by 7 bases and J by 6 bases, with 19 bases between. CDR1 and CDR2 (germline): LNHDA, SQIVND (reference sequence). This CDR3 is built from 15 residues. The CDR3 bases are TGTGCCAGTACCGTCCAGCACCTAGGCGGTCAGCCCCAGCATCTT. Residues: CASTVQHLGGQPQHL.

This chain joins TRBV7-2 and TRBJ1-4; 10 positions agree with TRBD1. The CDR3 has 15 residues. The germline CDR1 and CDR2 sequences are SGHTA and FQGNSA. The junction had 8 bases not matched to a gene; V was cut back by 6 bases and J by 7 bases. The CDR3 region is CASRPDRGHIEKLFF. The CDR3 DNA reads TGTGCCAGCAGGCCCGACAGGGGGCATATTGAAAAACTGTTTTTT.

This chain links TRBV7-3 with TRBJ2-5; 9 bases map to TRBD1. V gave up 5 bases and J gave up 3 bases; unmatched junction bases: 7. CDR3 size: 15 residues. The V gene's germline CDR1 is SGHTA and CDR2 FQGTGA. The CDR3 region is CASSPDRGTEETQYF. CDR3 DNA sequence: TGTGCCAGCAGCCCAGACAGGGGGACAGAAGAGACCCAGTACTTC.

The chain joins TRBV19 to TRBJ2-7, with 8 bases identical to TRBD1. The length of the CDR3 is 14 residues. Trimming removed 5 bases from V and 2 bases from J; junction bases left unmatched: 5. Per the germline V gene, CDR1 is LNHDA and CDR2 is SQIVND (reference sequence). CDR3 sequence reads: CASSLGQAAYEQYF. CDR3 coding DNA: TGTGCCAGTAGTTTGGGACAGGCAGCCTACGAGCAGTACTTC. The full variable domain, completed using reference TRBV19 and TRBJ2-7, is DGGITQSPKYLFRKEGQNVTLSCEQNLNHDAMYWYRQDPGQGLRLIYYSQIVNDFQKGDIAEGYSVSREKKESFPLTVTSAQKNPTAFYLCASSLGQAAYEQYFGPGTRLTVT.

The V gene is TRBV9, the J gene TRBJ2-7; 7 bases match TRBD1. Germline loops: CDR1 SGDLS, CDR2 YYNGEE. This CDR3 has 15 residues. V lost 0 bases, J lost 5 bases, and 8 bases stayed unmatched. CDR3 coding DNA: TGTGCCAGCAGCGTAGGTCTCAACAGGGGTGACGAGCAGTACTTC. Protein sequence: CASSVGLNRGDEQYF.

This chain links TRBV11-2 with TRBJ1-2, with 9 bases matching TRBD1. This CDR3 is 13 amino acids long. The junction had 3 bases not matched to a gene; V was cut back by 3 bases and J by 7 bases. From germline, CDR1 is SGHAT and CDR2 FQNNGV. The CDR3: CASSLTGGGGYTF. The CDR3 DNA follows: TGTGCCAGCAGCTTGACAGGGGGGGGTGGCTACACCTTC.

In its sample, this clone was seen a few times. V gene TRBV11-2 combines with J gene TRBJ2-7; 9 nucleotides match TRBD1. Germline trimming cut 5 bases from V and 1 base from J; bases unmatched to any gene: 3. Germline CDR1 and CDR2: SGHAT and FQNNGV. This CDR3 has 14 residues. The CDR3: CASSRGQGSYEQYF. In DNA, the CDR3 is TGTGCCAGCAGCCGGGGACAGGGATCCTACGAGCAGTACTTC. Full variable domain (outside the CDR3, taken from reference TRBV11-2 and TRBJ2-7): EAGVAQSPRYKIIEKRQSVAFWCNPISGHATLYWYQQILGQGPKLLIQFQNNGVVDDSQLPKDRFSAERLKGVDSTLKIQPAKLEDSAVYLCASSRGQGSYEQYFGPGTRLTVT.

This clone showed up just once. V usage is TRBV6-1 and J usage is TRBJ2-1, with a weak D call TRBD1 (5 bases). Germline V lookup: CDR1 MNHNS, CDR2 SASEGT. Trimming took off 5 bases at V and 7 bases at J, with 9 bases between the two ends. The CDR3 covers 12 residues. This CDR3 is CASSLAGNEQFF. In DNA form, the CDR3 reads TGTGCCAGCAGTTTGGCAGGGAATGAGCAGTTCTTC.

The rearrangement joins TRBV9 to TRBJ2-7; TRBD1 matches 8 bases. The CDR3 length is 14 residues. The junction had 3 bases not matched to a gene; V was cut back by 4 bases and J by 0 bases. The germline gives CDR1 SGDLS, CDR2 YYNGEE. The CDR3 loop is CASSPGTGSYEQYF. CDR3 sequence (DNA): TGTGCCAGCAGCCCGGGGACAGGCTCCTACGAGCAGTACTTC.

The rearrangement joins TRBV6-5 to TRBJ1-2; D gene unclear. The germline CDR1 and CDR2 sequences are MNHEY and SVGAGI. The CDR3 is made up of 13 amino acids. The V end was cut by 0 bases, the J end by 8 bases, with 10 bases between. CDR3 coding DNA: TGTGCCAGCAGTTACTCGCGGGGAACCGGCTACACCTTC. Residues: CASSYSRGTGYTF.

This chain joins TRBV19 and TRBJ1-4; 8 bases are shared with TRBD1. Trimming at V came to 5 bases and at J to 5 bases, leaving 7 bases not matched to a gene. Germline loops: CDR1 LNHDA, CDR2 SQIVND (reference sequence). The CDR3 totals 15 residues. The CDR3 loop reads CASSPAGTGNEKLFF. Written as DNA, the CDR3 is TGTGCCAGTAGTCCCGCCGGGACAGGAAATGAAAAACTGTTTTTT.

This clone was seen more than once but under ten times. The CDR3 coding sequence is TGCGCCAGCAGCTTGGACGGGACAGTCTCCGACATTCAGTACTTC. Translation: CASSLDGTVSDIQYF. This sequence joins TRBV5-1 and TRBJ2-4, with 7 bases matching TRBD1. Germline V lookup: CDR1 SGHRS, CDR2 YFSETQ. V trimming: 0 bases; J trimming: 8 bases; junction bases outside the gene matches: 8. The CDR3 covers 15 residues.

This chain joins TRBV30 and TRBJ2-2; weak D call: TRBD1 (5 bases). Trimming stripped 8 bases from V and 4 bases from J, with 26 bases between. Looked up from germline, CDR1 is GTSNPN and CDR2 is SVGIG (reference sequence). The CDR3 length is 17 residues. CDR3 region: CAGPWGPNQGRTGELFF. CDR3 sequence (DNA): TGTGCCGGACCATGGGGCCCAAACCAAGGGCGCACCGGGGAGCTGTTTTTT.

V is TRBV29-1 and J is TRBJ2-3; the match to TRBD2 covers 8 bases. The trim removed 5 bases at V and 6 bases at J, leaving 10 bases unmatched. Germline values: CDR1 SQVTM, CDR2 ANQGSEA. The CDR3 spans 14 residues. CDR3 DNA sequence: TGCAGCGTTACCAGCGGGGGAAGGGGGGATACGCAGTATTTT. Its protein product is CSVTSGGRGDTQYF.